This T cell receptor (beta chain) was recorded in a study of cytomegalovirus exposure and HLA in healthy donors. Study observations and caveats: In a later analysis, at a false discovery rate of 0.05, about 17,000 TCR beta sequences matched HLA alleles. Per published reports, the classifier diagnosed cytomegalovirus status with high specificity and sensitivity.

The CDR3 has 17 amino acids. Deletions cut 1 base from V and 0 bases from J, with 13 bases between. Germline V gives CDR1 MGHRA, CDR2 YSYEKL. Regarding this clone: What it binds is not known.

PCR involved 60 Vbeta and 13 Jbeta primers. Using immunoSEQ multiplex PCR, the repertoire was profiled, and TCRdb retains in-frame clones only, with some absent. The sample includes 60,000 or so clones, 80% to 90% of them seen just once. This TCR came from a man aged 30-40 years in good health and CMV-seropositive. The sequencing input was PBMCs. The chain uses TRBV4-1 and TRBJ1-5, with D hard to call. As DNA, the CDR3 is TGCGCCAGCAGCCAAGTCCCGGGAGACTATAGCAATCAGCCCCAGCATTTT. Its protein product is CASSQVPGDYSNQPQHF.